Shown below are 17 T cell receptor beta chains from a single sample sequenced in a study of blood T cell repertoires in COVID-19. Here immunoSEQ multiplex PCR was the method, and the copy in TCRdb shows in-frame clones only, minus some. The sample carries fewer than 400,000 clones, 85% recorded once. The specimen was peripheral blood. The receptors were gathered from a woman aged 18-30 years with acute or convalescent COVID-19.

The V and J genes are TRBV7-8 and TRBJ1-6, with TRBD1 identical over 8 bases. Germline CDR1 and CDR2: SGHVS and FQNEAQ. This CDR3 is 14 amino acids long. V was pared by 5 bases and J by 5 bases, with 2 bases of the junction left unmatched. CDR3: CASSRDRNNSPLHF. Written as DNA, the CDR3 is TGTGCCAGCAGCCGGGACAGGAATAATTCACCCCTCCACTTT.

This chain uses TRBV25-1 with TRBJ2-7; a weak D match, TRBD2 (6 bases). The germline V and J ends were trimmed by 5 bases and 6 bases, with 23 bases remaining between them. CDR1 and CDR2 from the germline V gene are MGHDK and SYGVNS. The CDR3 runs to 16 residues. In nucleotides, the CDR3 is TGTGCCAGCAGTCACCAACTAGCATCTCACCGGGGCGAGCAGTACTTC. Translated, it gives CASSHQLASHRGEQYF.

This rearrangement joins TRBV11-2 to TRBJ2-1; 10 bases line up with TRBD2. The trim removed 1 base at V and 8 bases at J, leaving 8 bases unmatched. The CDR3 loop spans 16 amino acids. Germline CDR1 reads SGHAT; CDR2 reads FQNNGV. The CDR3 nucleotides read TGTGCCAGCAGCTTAGGAGCGGGAGGGCCATTACATGAGCAGTTCTTC. It is translated as CASSLGAGGPLHEQFF.

J is TRBJ2-6 and V is TRBV19; D is possibly TRBD1 (6 bases). CDR1 LNHDA and CDR2 SQIVND come from the germline V gene (reference sequence). The CDR3 sequence is 17 residues long. The germline V and J ends were trimmed by 10 bases and 0 bases, with 19 bases remaining between them. CDR3 residues: CATHLGTPDSGANVLTF. The DNA for the CDR3 is TGTGCCACCCACCTCGGGACACCGGACTCTGGGGCCAACGTCCTGACTTTC.

This clone was seen a handful of times. The chain is built from TRBV2 and TRBJ2-7; 12 bases map to TRBD1. J lost 5 bases, V lost 6 bases, and 14 bases had no gene match. Germline V gene data show CDR1 as SNHLY and CDR2 as FYNNEI. The CDR3 extends over 17 amino acids. CDR3 protein: CASRPGTGGVWQNEQYF. DNA of the CDR3: TGTGCCAGCAGACCCGGGACAGGGGGCGTTTGGCAGAACGAGCAGTACTTC.

The V call is TRBV2, the J call TRBJ2-3; 9 bases fit TRBD2. Germline V gene lookup returns CDR1 SNHLY and CDR2 FYNNEI. The CDR3 spans 16 residues. V shed 2 bases and J 2 bases; nucleotides not matched to a gene: 5. In DNA, the CDR3 is TGTGCCAGCAGTGAAACGCGGGGGGGTTACACAGATACGCAGTATTTT. Protein: CASSETRGGYTDTQYF.

The rearrangement joins TRBV29-1 to TRBJ2-7; 8 bases fit TRBD1. The germline V gene encodes CDR1 SQVTM and CDR2 ANQGSEA. V dropped 5 bases and J dropped 7; count of bases not matched to a gene: 7. The CDR3 sequence is 12 residues long. The CDR3: CSVLTGGREQYF. The CDR3 DNA follows: TGCAGCGTTCTTACAGGGGGTCGGGAGCAGTACTTC.

Comments on this clone: Other DNA sequences in this sample translate to the same CDR3. The chain recombines TRBV27 with TRBJ2-7, with 10 bases identical to TRBD2. Looked up from germline, CDR1 is MNHEY and CDR2 is SMNVEV (reference sequence). The ends lost 0 bases at V and 1 base at J; junction bases unmatched: 0. The CDR3 consists of 15 residues. CDR3 region: CASSLSSGGSYEQYF. CDR3 DNA sequence: TGTGCCAGCAGTTTATCTAGCGGGGGGTCCTACGAGCAGTACTTC.

In this sample, this clone turned up a few times. The chain uses TRBV27 and TRBJ1-6; D is uncertain. CDR3 length: 12 amino acids. In germline, CDR1 is MNHEY, CDR2 SMNVEV (reference sequence). Trimming stripped 2 bases from V and 8 bases from J, with 4 bases between. The chain's CDR3 is CASSLTDSPLHF. CDR3 in DNA: TGTGCCAGCAGTTTAACAGATTCACCCCTCCACTTT.

This clone is a singleton in its sample. V gene TRBV5-1 combines with J gene TRBJ2-5; 8 nucleotides line up with TRBD2. Germline V lookup: CDR1 SGHRS, CDR2 YFSETQ. V lost 5 bases, J lost 3 bases, and 6 bases stayed unmatched. The CDR3 extends over 14 amino acids. The CDR3 coding sequence is TGCGCCAGCAGTCTCGGGGGGGCCGAAGAGACCCAGTACTTC. Translated: CASSLGGAEETQYF.

V gene TRBV19 combines with J gene TRBJ1-3; D gene ambiguous. V shed 2 bases and J shed 2 bases, with 7 bases lying between them. The CDR3 contains 14 residues. Germline V CDR1 and CDR2: LNHDA, SQIVND (reference sequence). The CDR3, as DNA: TGTGCCAGTAGTATATTGAAGCCTGGAAACACCATATATTTT. It codes for CASSILKPGNTIYF.

The chain employs TRBV12-3 or TRBV12-4 and TRBJ1-5; 7 positions agree with TRBD1. There are 12 residues in the CDR3. Germline trimming cut 5 bases from V and 7 bases from J; bases unmatched to any gene: 2. The CDR3 here is CASSDRVQPQHF. The CDR3 DNA follows: TGTGCCAGCAGTGACAGGGTACAGCCCCAGCATTTT.

The chain combines TRBV23-1 with TRBJ1-2; no firm D call. TRBV23-1 qualifies as an ORF whose function is uncertain. The CDR3 has 15 amino acids. V was pared by 5 bases and J by 0 bases, with 13 bases between. The CDR3 DNA reads as TGCGCCAGCAGTGTAAACCTGAGAGCTAACTATGGCTACACCTTC. It yields the protein CASSVNLRANYGYTF.

This chain joins TRBV6-5 and TRBJ2-2; 8 positions match TRBD1. V was pared by 6 bases and J by 2 bases, with 5 bases of the junction left unmatched. This CDR3 spans 15 amino acids. The germline V gene encodes CDR1 MNHEY and CDR2 SVGAGI. Here the CDR3 reads CASRGTGTNTGELFF. The CDR3 nucleotides are TGTGCCAGCAGGGGGACAGGTACCAACACCGGGGAGCTGTTTTTT.

The V call is TRBV15, the J call TRBJ1-3; possible D gene TRBD1, 5 bases. The length of the CDR3 is 16 residues. Germline V gene data show CDR1 as LNHNV and CDR2 as YYDKDF (reference sequence). Trimming took 0 bases from V and 8 from J, leaving 17 bases between them. CDR3 in amino acids: CATSRDAQRGWDTIYF. In DNA, the CDR3 is TGTGCCACCAGCAGAGATGCCCAACGGGGGTGGGACACCATATATTTT.

The count of this clone is one. The rearrangement uses TRBV7-3 and TRBJ2-3; perhaps TRBD2 as D (5 bases). Trimming took off 4 bases at V and 0 bases at J, with 11 bases between the two ends. The CDR3 runs 15 residues. Germline V lookup: CDR1 SGHTA, CDR2 FQGTGA. The CDR3 is CASSSSLVSTDTQYF. The CDR3 nucleotides are TGTGCCAGCAGCTCCTCACTAGTTAGCACAGATACGCAGTATTTT.

The genes are TRBV6-1 and TRBJ1-5; D may be TRBD1 (5 bases). The CDR3 contains 17 residues. The V end lost 2 bases, the J end lost 0 bases, and 14 bases lay between the germline ends. CDR1 and CDR2 (germline): MNHNS, SASEGT. CDR3 amino acids: CASSESGKGYSNQPQHF. As DNA, the CDR3 is TGTGCCAGCAGTGAATCAGGGAAGGGATATAGCAATCAGCCCCAGCATTTT.